This TCR beta chain came from a study of T cell responses to AZD1222 COVID-19 vaccine. A word on this clone: What it binds is unknown.

Germline values: CDR1 KGHSH, CDR2 LQKENI. J was trimmed by 8 bases and V by 3 bases; bases with no gene match: 6. CDR3 length: 13 residues. Generated by immunoSEQ multiplex PCR, the TCRdb table keeps only in-frame clones and is missing some. The sample has 150,000 to 200,000 clones, just under 95% seen once. Study-wide results and caveats: Just 5 to 7 AZD1222 recipients were seropositive at baseline. Donor demographics were predominantly white British with a female majority; clonal diversity may be underestimated. Spike-wide vaccine-associated CD4 TCRs dominated at 160-218 and 743-854.

The chain combines TRBV18 with TRBJ1-2; 7 nucleotides match TRBD1. This clonotype was obtained from an adult in good health. Sequencing used peripheral blood, obtained on day 0 of AZD1222 vaccination. The CDR3 nucleotides read TGTGCCAGCTCACCGGGCCAGGGGGAAGGCTACACCTTC. It yields the protein CASSPGQGEGYTF. The variable domain in full, completed from reference TRBV18 and TRBJ1-2, reads NAGVMQNPRHLVRRRGQEARLRCSPMKGHSHVYWYRQLPEEGLKFMVYLQKENIIDESGMPKERFSAEFPKEGPSILRIQQVVRGDSAAYFCASSPGQGEGYTFGSGTRLTVV.